A single sample gave rise to the 22 T cell receptor beta chains below, sequenced in a study of blood T cell repertoires in COVID-19. Sequenced by immunoSEQ multiplex PCR; TCRdb stores in-frame clones only, minus some. The profile shows a few hundred thousand clones, around nine tenths of them singletons. The sequencing input was peripheral blood. These TCRs come from a man in his 60s who had recovered from COVID-19.

This chain links TRBV5-1 with TRBJ1-3, with D maybe TRBD1 (6 bases). Trimming shortened V by 7 bases and J by 4 bases, and 12 bases separated the two germline ends. Germline CDR1 reads SGHRS; CDR2 reads YFSETQ. This CDR3 contains 13 residues. The CDR3: CASSGAGGNTIYF. CDR3 coding DNA: TGCGCCAGCTCAGGGGCAGGCGGAAACACCATATATTTT. The full variable domain, completed using reference TRBV5-1 and TRBJ1-3, is KAGVTQTPRYLIKTRGQQVTLSCSPISGHRSVSWYQQTPGQGLQFLFEYFSETQRNKGNFPGRFSGRQFSNSRSEMNVSTLELGDSALYLCASSGAGGNTIYFGEGSWLTVV.

The J gene is TRBJ1-3, the V gene TRBV21-1; the table names TRBD1, a call not compared with the DNA. TRBV21-1 is assigned pseudogene status. This CDR3 is 17 amino acids long. The CDR3, as DNA: TGTGCCAGCAGCAACTCTTGGGCAGGGGACGGCGGAAACACCATATATTTT. It yields the protein CASSNSWAGDGGNTIYF.

This clone was observed a handful of times. V usage is TRBV19 and J usage is TRBJ1-2; TRBD1 aligns across 8 bases. Germline V gene lookup returns CDR1 LNHDA and CDR2 SQIVND (reference sequence). The CDR3 consists of 15 residues. With V trimmed by 9 bases and J by 4 bases, 13 bases remained unmatched. The CDR3 coding sequence is TGTGCCAGCACCCGTCCGGGACAGGATTTCTATGGCTACACCTTC. Translating gives CASTRPGQDFYGYTF.

The chain couples TRBV19 to TRBJ1-4; TRBD1 aligns across 7 bases. The junction had 3 bases not matched to a gene; V was cut back by 2 bases and J by 0 bases. This CDR3 contains 16 residues. Germline V gene lookup returns CDR1 LNHDA and CDR2 SQIVND (reference sequence). The CDR3: CASSIWQGATNEKLFF. The CDR3 coding sequence is TGTGCCAGTAGTATATGGCAGGGGGCAACTAATGAAAAACTGTTTTTT. The whole variable domain, filled in from reference TRBV19 and TRBJ1-4, reads DGGITQSPKYLFRKEGQNVTLSCEQNLNHDAMYWYRQDPGQGLRLIYYSQIVNDFQKGDIAEGYSVSREKKESFPLTVTSAQKNPTAFYLCASSIWQGATNEKLFFGSGTQLSVL.

The V and J genes are TRBV19 and TRBJ1-5; weak D call: TRBD1 (6 bases). This CDR3 has 12 amino acids. Trimming removed 10 bases from V and 9 bases from J, with 16 bases in between. CDR1 is LNHDA, CDR2 SQIVND, per germline (reference sequence). For the CDR3, the DNA is TGTGCCACCTCTGGGGGGGCCTGGCCCCAGCATTTT. The encoded protein is CATSGGAWPQHF.

The rearrangement joins TRBV6-5 to TRBJ2-2, with D perhaps matching TRBD1 (5 bases). V gave up 2 bases and J gave up 7 bases, with 8 bases separating them. The germline V gene encodes CDR1 MNHEY and CDR2 SVGAGI. The CDR3 has 13 residues. CDR3 in DNA: TGTGCCAGCAGTTACGCACAGGACGGGGAGCTGTTTTTT. This codes for CASSYAQDGELFF.

This sequence joins TRBV4-3 and TRBJ1-1; possible D gene TRBD1, 5 bases. This CDR3 has 14 residues. Trimming took off 1 base at V and 4 bases at J, with 10 bases between the two ends. The germline CDR1 and CDR2 sequences are LGHNA and YSLEER. The CDR3 DNA reads TGCGCCAGCAGCCAAGGACAGTTGGGCACTGAAGCTTTCTTT. Encoded protein: CASSQGQLGTEAFF.

A single count supports this clone. J is TRBJ1-6 and V is TRBV27; TRBD1 aligns across 7 bases. The CDR3 has 15 residues. V lost 6 bases and J lost 7; bases outside the gene matches: 9. Germline CDR1 is MNHEY and CDR2 is SMNVEV (reference sequence). The CDR3 here is CASSIQGVWNSPLHF. DNA of the CDR3: TGTGCCAGCAGCATCCAGGGGGTTTGGAATTCACCCCTCCACTTT.

The chain is built from TRBV19 and TRBJ2-7, with 7 bases identical to TRBD1. Germline loops: CDR1 LNHDA, CDR2 SQIVND (reference sequence). The CDR3 spans 15 residues. V gave up 3 bases and J gave up 2 bases; unmatched junction bases: 7. CDR3 loop: CASSIRGTLTYEQYF. CDR3 nucleotide sequence: TGTGCCAGTAGTATCAGGGGGACCCTAACCTACGAGCAGTACTTC.

This rearrangement joins TRBV5-1 to TRBJ2-1, with D possibly being TRBD2 (6 bases). The CDR3 runs to 15 residues. The ends were cut back, 1 base at V and 5 bases at J, with 13 bases in the middle. The germline V gene has CDR1 SGHRS and CDR2 YFSETQ. The CDR3, as DNA: TGCGCCAGCAGCTTGTTCGGGGGTAGGGACAATGAGCAGTTCTTC. Protein product: CASSLFGGRDNEQFF.

CDR3 amino acids: CATTWGGSGAGELFF. The CDR3, as DNA: TGTGCCACCACTTGGGGGGGTTCGGGAGCCGGGGAGCTGTTTTTT. V usage is TRBV28 and J usage is TRBJ2-2, with 7 bases lining up with TRBD2. The V and J ends lost 10 bases and 6 bases, in that order; junction bases with no gene match: 14. Germline CDR1 is MDHEN and CDR2 is SYDVKM. The CDR3 has 15 amino acids.

The chain uses TRBV10-2 and TRBJ2-1; D may be TRBD2 (5 bases). V gave up 6 bases and J gave up 8 bases, with 5 bases separating them. The CDR3 runs 10 residues. CDR1 WSHSY and CDR2 SAAADI come from the germline V gene. This CDR3 reads CASRRDEQFF. CDR3 sequence (DNA): TGCGCCAGCAGGAGGGATGAGCAGTTCTTC.

The rearrangement links TRBV7-2 to TRBJ1-5; D not resolved. CDR1 and CDR2 (germline): SGHTA, FQGNSA. V lost 1 base to trimming and J lost 7 bases, with 11 bases between them. This CDR3 contains 14 residues. The CDR3 sequence is CASSLGVDGQPQHF. For the CDR3, the DNA is TGTGCCAGCAGCTTAGGAGTCGACGGGCAGCCCCAGCATTTT.

J is TRBJ2-3 and V is TRBV6-1; TRBD1 matches 11 bases. CDR1 is MNHNS, CDR2 SASEGT, per germline. V lost 3 bases and J lost 4; bases outside the gene matches: 3. The CDR3 contains 15 residues. CDR3 nucleotides: TGTGCCAGCAGTGAGGGGACAGGGGGATCAGATACGCAGTATTTT. Translation: CASSEGTGGSDTQYF.

The chain joins TRBV30 to TRBJ2-3; no definite D call. Germline V gene sequence: CDR1 GTSNPN, CDR2 SVGIG (reference sequence). The CDR3 is 12 amino acids. With 3 bases removed from V and 6 bases from J, the gap between germline ends came to 10 bases. DNA of the CDR3: TGTGCCTGGAGGTTAGACGGGGATACGCAGTATTTT. Translation gives CAWRLDGDTQYF.

V is TRBV27 and J is TRBJ1-2; 7 bases are shared with TRBD1. The length of the CDR3 is 13 residues. J gave up 5 bases and V 4 bases, and 4 bases lay outside the gene matches. The V gene's germline CDR1 is MNHEY and CDR2 SMNVEV (reference sequence). The DNA of the CDR3 is TGTGCCAGCAGTTGGGACAGCTTTTATGGCTACACCTTC. This translates into CASSWDSFYGYTF.

This rearrangement joins TRBV24-1 to TRBJ2-5; D perhaps matches TRBD1 (6 bases). The germline gives CDR1 KGHDR, CDR2 SFDVKD. V was pared by 4 bases and J by 5 bases, with 19 bases between. The CDR3 runs to 16 residues. DNA of the CDR3: TGTGCCACCAGTGAGGGGGCCGCGATACATTGGGAGACCCAGTACTTC. It translates to CATSEGAAIHWETQYF.

The gene calls are TRBV4-3 and TRBJ2-1; TRBD2 matches 8 bases. CDR1 and CDR2 (germline): LGHNA, YSLEER. Trimming removed 0 bases from V and 4 bases from J; junction bases left unmatched: 5. CDR3 size: 16 residues. Written as DNA, the CDR3 is TGCGCCAGCAGCCAAGATGCAGCGGGGGTATACAATGAGCAGTTCTTC. Residues: CASSQDAAGVYNEQFF.

This sequence joins TRBV3-1 (or the pseudogene TRBV3-2) and TRBJ1-5; a weak D match, TRBD1 (5 bases). Germline V gene sequence: CDR1 LGHDT, CDR2 YNNKEL (reference sequence). CDR3 length equals 15 residues. V lost 0 bases and J 6 bases, leaving 12 bases between the germline ends. In nucleotides, the CDR3 is TGTGCCAGCAGCCAAGACCGGACATCCGGTCAGCCCCAGCATTTT. It yields the protein CASSQDRTSGQPQHF.

The chain links TRBV7-8 to TRBJ2-7; D is unclear. CDR3 length equals 14 residues. Germline V gene sequence: CDR1 SGHVS, CDR2 FQNEAQ. Trimming removed 2 bases at V and 0 bases at J, with 8 bases between. CDR3: CASSLRTDSYEQYF. CDR3 nucleotides: TGTGCCAGCAGCTTAAGAACAGACTCCTACGAGCAGTACTTC.

V usage is TRBV6-5 and J usage is TRBJ2-3; D possibly corresponds to TRBD2 (6 bases). Trimming removed 2 bases from V and 0 bases from J, with 9 bases in between. The CDR3 runs 15 residues. Germline assignment: CDR1 MNHEY and CDR2 SVGAGI. The CDR3 reads CASSYGTLSTDTQYF. In nucleotides, the CDR3 is TGTGCCAGCAGTTACGGGACTTTGAGCACAGATACGCAGTATTTT.

The chain carries TRBV3-1 (or the pseudogene TRBV3-2) and TRBJ2-1, with 11 positions matching TRBD2. This CDR3 has 14 amino acids. V trimming: 5 bases; J trimming: 7 bases; junction bases outside the gene matches: 4. The germline V gene encodes CDR1 LGHDT and CDR2 YNNKEL (reference sequence). The CDR3 spells CASSSRTSGNEQFF. Here the CDR3 DNA reads TGTGCCAGCAGCTCCAGGACTAGCGGGAATGAGCAGTTCTTC.